Reported below is one T cell receptor beta chain. The antigen is not known. The sample is drawn from a study of cytomegalovirus exposure and HLA in healthy donors. PCR primers comprised 60 Vbeta and 13 Jbeta primers. Sequenced by immunoSEQ multiplex PCR; TCRdb stores in-frame clones only, minus some. Of around 190,000 clones detected, about 76% appear once; the ten largest clones hold around 1.6%. This CDR3 contains 14 residues. Germline-derived CDR1 and CDR2 are SGHAT and FQDESV (reference sequence). Trimming cost V 9 bases and J 2 bases, with 17 bases left between them. Overall study findings and caveats: Both high specificity and high sensitivity reportedly marked the classifier's diagnosis of cytomegalovirus status. A later analysis appeared to link common viral pathogens to several of the most significant clusters. Some TCR beta chains (around 160 of them) were listed as cytomegalovirus-associated.

The chain combines TRBV11-1 with TRBJ2-7, with D unclear. This TCR derives from a woman in her forties or fifties in good health and CMV-seronegative. The sequenced material came from PBMCs. The CDR3 protein is CASRESPVTYEQYF. In DNA form, the CDR3 reads TGTGCCAGTCGAGAGTCCCCCGTAACCTACGAGCAGTACTTC.